The next 17 T cell receptor beta chains were all read from a single sample in a study of blood T cell repertoires in COVID-19. Here immunoSEQ multiplex PCR was the method, and the copy in TCRdb shows in-frame clones only, minus some. Found here are over 150,000 clones, about nine tenths of them singletons; the top ten hold around 2%. Sequencing used PBMCs or T cells enriched from blood (not recorded which). These receptors were obtained from a woman aged 30 to 39 who had recovered from COVID-19.

The rearrangement uses TRBV7-2 and TRBJ1-5, with D maybe TRBD1 (6 bases). Germline V lookup: CDR1 SGHTA, CDR2 FQGNSA. The V gene lost 4 bases and the J gene lost 5 bases, with 18 bases spanning the gap. The CDR3 is 16 amino acids. The DNA of the CDR3 is TGTGCCAGCAGCTCTCCTACAGGGCTTAGGGATCAGCCCCAGCATTTT. This codes for CASSSPTGLRDQPQHF.

V and J are TRBV5-4 and TRBJ1-1, with D possibly matching TRBD1 (5 bases). Germline loops: CDR1 SGHNT, CDR2 YYREEE (reference sequence). CDR3 length equals 13 residues. Trimming left V 5 bases short and J 2 bases short, with 10 bases between. CDR3 nucleotides: TGTGCCAGCAGGGCGACAGCCAACACTGAAGCTTTCTTT. It is translated as CASRATANTEAFF.

The J gene is TRBJ2-2, the V gene TRBV11-3, with 14 positions matching TRBD2. CDR3 length equals 16 residues. The germline V gene has CDR1 SGHNT and CDR2 YENEEA. Trimming cost V 5 bases and J 6 bases; bases outside gene matches: 5. CDR3 in DNA: TGTGCCAGCAGCCAGGGACTAGCGGGAGTAGCCGGGGAGCTGTTTTTT. Protein sequence: CASSQGLAGVAGELFF.

The gene calls are TRBV7-2 and TRBJ2-1; 9 positions agree with TRBD2. The CDR3 spans 15 residues. J was trimmed by 2 bases and V by 6 bases; bases with no gene match: 5. From germline, CDR1 is SGHTA and CDR2 FQGNSA. The DNA of the CDR3 is TGTGCCAGCAGTCGACTAGCGGTGACCTACAATGAGCAGTTCTTC. Translated, it gives CASSRLAVTYNEQFF.

V usage is TRBV12-3 or TRBV12-4 and J usage is TRBJ1-2; D unclear. The CDR3 is 13 residues long. Trimming took off 6 bases at V and 5 bases at J, with 13 bases between the two ends. The CDR3 loop reads CASRPTSGYGYTF. CDR3 nucleotide sequence: TGTGCCAGCAGACCAACCTCAGGTTATGGCTACACCTTC.

This clone was counted between two and nine times. The J gene is TRBJ1-4, the V gene TRBV7-9; 10 nucleotides line up with TRBD1. The ends lost 5 bases at V and 8 bases at J; junction bases unmatched: 5. The CDR3 length is 14 residues. Per the germline V gene, CDR1 is SEHNR and CDR2 is FQNEAQ (reference sequence). The CDR3 is CASSRGTGEEKLFF. CDR3 DNA sequence: TGTGCCAGCAGCAGGGGGACAGGGGAAGAAAAACTGTTTTTT.

The J gene is TRBJ1-1, the V gene TRBV5-1; possibly TRBD1 for D (6 bases). The CDR3 has 14 residues. Trimming took 0 bases from V and 3 from J, leaving 9 bases between them. In germline, CDR1 is SGHRS, CDR2 YFSETQ. CDR3 bases: TGCGCCAGCAGCTTGGACAGGGTTTACACTGAAGCTTTCTTT. Its protein is CASSLDRVYTEAFF. Drawing the rest from reference TRBV5-1 and TRBJ1-1, the complete variable domain is KAGVTQTPRYLIKTRGQQVTLSCSPISGHRSVSWYQQTPGQGLQFLFEYFSETQRNKGNFPGRFSGRQFSNSRSEMNVSTLELGDSALYLCASSLDRVYTEAFFGQGTRLTVV.

With respect to this clone: Because the CDR3's place on the DNA is in doubt, the DNA is left out and the CDR3 is given as listed by TCRdb. The chain combines TRBV21-1 with TRBJ1-3. TRBV21-1 is a recognized pseudogene. The CDR3 is 17 residues long, ends included. CDR3 region: CASSKANRWGGGNTIYF.

The table lists this clone with a few counts. The rearrangement uses TRBV6-2 or TRBV6-3 and TRBJ1-2, with D possibly TRBD1 on 6 matching bases. The CDR3 totals 13 residues. Germline loops: CDR1 MNHEY, CDR2 SVGEGT. Deletions cut 6 bases from V and 4 bases from J, with 12 bases between. As DNA, the CDR3 is TGTGCCAGCAGCGACAGGTCCGCCTATGGCTACACCTTC. Its protein is CASSDRSAYGYTF.

The chain employs TRBV5-1 and TRBJ1-1; 10 nucleotides match TRBD1. The CDR3 sequence is 15 residues long. Unmatched junction bases numbered 6, after V lost 3 bases and J lost 4 bases. CDR1 and CDR2 (germline): SGHRS, YFSETQ. The CDR3, as DNA: TGCGCCAGCAGCTCCCGGGACAGGGGAATCACTGAAGCTTTCTTT. It codes for CASSSRDRGITEAFF.

This rearrangement joins TRBV28 to TRBJ1-1, with TRBD1 matching over 7 bases. Losses at the gene ends were 5 bases for V and 3 bases for J; bases not matched to a gene: 3. The CDR3 consists of 13 residues. CDR1 is MDHEN and CDR2 is SYDVKM in the germline V gene. The CDR3 loop is CASSLTGDTEAFF. In DNA form, the CDR3 reads TGTGCCAGCAGTCTTACAGGGGACACTGAAGCTTTCTTT. The full variable domain, rest sourced from reference TRBV28 and TRBJ1-1, is DVKVTQSSRYLVKRTGEKVFLECVQDMDHENMFWYRQDPGLGLRLIYFSYDVKMKEKGDIPEGYSVSREKKERFSLILESASTNQTSMYLCASSLTGDTEAFFGQGTRLTVV.

The rearrangement joins TRBV27 to TRBJ2-1, with 15 bases lining up with TRBD2. Germline V gives CDR1 MNHEY, CDR2 SMNVEV (reference sequence). V trimming: 1 base; J trimming: 10 bases; junction bases outside the gene matches: 8. This CDR3 is built from 17 residues. In nucleotides, the CDR3 is TGTGCCAGCAGTTTATATGCGGCCGGACTAGCGGGAGGGGAGCAGTTCTTC. This encodes CASSLYAAGLAGGEQFF.

This CDR3 reads CASSQESSSSYNEQFF. DNA of the CDR3: TGCGCCAGCAGCCAAGAAAGTTCGAGCTCCTACAATGAGCAGTTCTTC. The chain links TRBV4-1 to TRBJ2-1; D is unclear. Germline V gene data show CDR1 as MGHRA and CDR2 as YSYEKL. V was cut by 0 bases and J by 0 bases, with 9 bases left in between. The CDR3 length is 16 residues.

This chain links TRBV29-1 with TRBJ1-2; D remains ambiguous. CDR1 is SQVTM and CDR2 is ANQGSEA in the germline V gene. Deletions cut 0 bases from V and 8 bases from J, with 7 bases between. This CDR3 contains 11 residues. CDR3 nucleotides: TGCAGCGTTGAAGACGGAGGGGGCTACACCTTC. Translation gives CSVEDGGGYTF.

The chain uses TRBV24-1 and TRBJ2-1; 14 nucleotides align to TRBD2. J gave up 7 bases and V 2 bases, and 6 bases lay outside the gene matches. This CDR3 is 17 amino acids long. Germline CDR1 and CDR2: KGHDR and SFDVKD. The CDR3 here is CATSDSGTSGSRNEQFF. As DNA, the CDR3 is TGTGCCACCAGTGATTCTGGGACTAGCGGGAGCCGGAATGAGCAGTTCTTC.

The rearrangement joins TRBV27 to TRBJ1-2; TRBD1 might be the D (5 bases). CDR3 length equals 15 residues. Germline lookup yields CDR1 MNHEY and CDR2 SMNVEV (reference sequence). V was trimmed by 1 base and J by 4 bases, leaving 13 bases between them. The CDR3 sequence is CASSLLGQPFYGYTF. The CDR3 bases are TGTGCCAGCAGTTTATTGGGGCAGCCTTTCTATGGCTACACCTTC.

V and J are TRBV7-2 and TRBJ1-5; 7 positions match TRBD1. CDR3 length: 14 residues. The V gene end was trimmed by 6 bases and the J gene end by 5 bases; junction bases not matched to a gene: 7. Germline CDR1 SGHTA, CDR2 FQGNSA. The CDR3 sequence: CASRLTGEDQPQHF. CDR3 sequence (DNA): TGTGCCAGCAGACTTACAGGGGAGGATCAGCCCCAGCATTTT.